A single sample gave rise to the 4 T cell receptor beta chains below, sequenced in a study of CD8+ T cells in alopecia areata. cDNA reverse transcribed from extracted RNA served as the sequencing template. TCRdb's table, derived via immunoSEQ multiplex PCR, lists solely in-frame clones and lacks some. This sample carries around 150,000 clones, about three fifths of them seen once, and the ten largest clones take around 0.91%. This sample's treatment: oral pan-JAK inhibitor, 5-10 mg twice daily. This specimen consisted of CD4+ T cells sorted from blood, obtained at week 4, from a patient treated with tofacitinib. The receptors here all came from a human donor with alopecia areata.

There are a few counts of this clone. This sample includes further DNA sequences coding for the same CDR3. The rearrangement joins TRBV2 to TRBJ2-7, with D uncertain. This CDR3 spans 11 amino acids. Germline CDR1 reads SNHLY; CDR2 reads FYNNEI. The V end was cut by 6 bases, the J end by 0 bases, with 3 bases between. DNA of the CDR3: TGTGCCAGCAGCTACTCCTACGAGCAGTACTTC. Encoded protein: CASSYSYEQYF.

A few counts support this clone. CDR3 DNA: TGTGCCAGCAGCGACTTGACAACTGGCTCTGGAAACACCATATATTTT. Amino acids: CASSDLTTGSGNTIYF. The rearrangement links TRBV7-9 to TRBJ1-3; D remains ambiguous. CDR3 size: 16 residues. Between the trimmed V and J ends, which lost 5 bases and 0 bases, there was a span of 14 bases. From germline, CDR1 is SEHNR and CDR2 FQNEAQ (reference sequence).

The gene calls are TRBV9 and TRBJ1-1; TRBD1 might be the D (5 bases). The CDR3 totals 15 residues. V dropped 3 bases and J dropped 2 bases, with 14 bases sitting between them. CDR1 and CDR2 from the germline V gene are SGDLS and YYNGEE. The CDR3 sequence is CASSAPRGGNTEAFF. In nucleotides, the CDR3 is TGTGCCAGCAGCGCCCCCCGGGGGGGTAACACTGAAGCTTTCTTT.

This clone was observed a few times. The chain recombines TRBV7-2 with TRBJ2-7, with TRBD1 identical over 9 bases. In germline, CDR1 is SGHTA, CDR2 FQGNSA. Losses at the gene ends were 6 bases for V and 2 bases for J; bases not matched to a gene: 8. This CDR3 region has 15 residues. CDR3 protein: CASRLSRDRAYEQYF. The DNA for the CDR3 is TGTGCCAGCAGACTGTCGAGGGACAGGGCCTACGAGCAGTACTTC.